This is a list of T cell receptor beta chains from one sample in a study of monozygotic twins with inflammatory bowel disease. TCRdb derives one entry per CDR3 protein from the 5' RACE reads, leaving out DNA. The sample spans approximately 330,000 distinct CDR3 sequences; the ten largest clones claim 2% to 2.5%. The sample comprised blood. The receptors derive from a human donor with ulcerative colitis or Crohn's disease, or a healthy co-twin of an affected twin (not recorded which). Both conserved end residues are part of each CDR3. Each record gives: V gene, J gene, CDR3 protein.

V: TRBV3-1
J: TRBJ1-2
CDR3: CASSQDKGQGGIYGYTF

V: TRBV20-1
J: TRBJ2-5
CDR3: CSARDGQLQETQYF

V: TRBV20-1
J: TRBJ1-6
CDR3: CSARTVSSYNSPLHF

V: TRBV12-3/TRBV12-4
J: TRBJ1-4
CDR3: CASSYREKLFF

V: TRBV27
J: TRBJ1-5
CDR3: CASSLIPTQPQHF

V: TRBV29-1
J: TRBJ2-1
CDR3: CSVDPLAGHGGASYNEQFF

V: TRBV3-1
J: TRBJ2-3
CDR3: CASSQGTSTDTQYF

V: TRBV5-1
J: TRBJ2-5
CDR3: CASSLVAVPQETQYF

V: TRBV2
J: TRBJ2-7
CDR3: CASQTGPSSYEQYF

V: TRBV7-3
J: TRBJ2-1
CDR3: CASSPGTSTSSYNEQFF

V: TRBV20-1
J: TRBJ1-2
CDR3: CSARDARATRGYTF

V: TRBV12-3/TRBV12-4
J: TRBJ2-7
CDR3: CASSLGAGEYYEQYF

V: TRBV6-1
J: TRBJ2-5
CDR3: CASSESRTTRGETQYF

V: TRBV7-2
J: TRBJ1-1
CDR3: CASSLVELGFSEAFF

V: TRBV4-3
J: TRBJ2-7
CDR3: CASSGLAGGISYEQYF

V: TRBV5-1
J: TRBJ1-1
CDR3: CASSKGQENTEAFF

V: TRBV2
J: TRBJ1-1
CDR3: CASSGQRNTEAFF

V: TRBV7-8
J: TRBJ2-1
CDR3: CASSLGWSGLATYNEQFF